Described below is a single TCR beta chain sequence and its context. Mismatch with germline at one junction end may stem from a read error. This sample is drawn from a study of T cell repertoires in cytomegalovirus infection. The CDR3 consists of 18 residues. Germline CDR1 and CDR2: ENHRY and SYGVKD. A single record per CDR3 protein comes from TCRdb applying MiXCR to the reads. The sample records 680,000 or so distinct CDR3 sequences, 35% being singletons. The TCR sequence derives from a human donor in good health (CMV status not recorded). Some clones in this sample may be carry-over from other donors' samples. The sample taken for sequencing was PBMCs. The chain links TRBV10-3 to TRBJ2-7, with a possible D match to TRBD2 (6 bases). The CDR3 region has the DNA TGTGCCATCAGTGAGTCTACCGGAATTGGGGGGAAGAGCTACGAGAAGTACTTC. Its protein is CAISESTGIGGKSYEKYF.